Listed below are T cell receptor beta chains from one sample, sequenced in a study of cytomegalovirus exposure and HLA in healthy donors. The table came from immunoSEQ multiplex PCR; TCRdb's copy has only in-frame clones and leaves some out. The table lists 150,000 to 200,000 clones, roughly 73% of them singletons. Material for sequencing was PBMCs. The receptors originated from a female donor in good health and CMV-seronegative. Each CDR3 is given with its conserved first and last residue. D genes are given only for firm matches. Clone sizes are given selectively: once, few, many, or a class where the clone is expanded.

clone size,D gene,J gene,V gene,CDR3 DNA,CDR3 protein
-,TRBD1,TRBJ2-2,TRBV18,TGTGCCAGCTCACGACAGGGACAAACAACGGTTGGGACCGGGGAGCTGTTTTTT,CASSRQGQTTVGTGELFF
few,-,TRBJ2-3,TRBV18,TGTGCCAGCTCAGACACTTCTAGCACAGATACGCAGTATTTT,CASSDTSSTDTQYF
-,-,TRBJ1-1,TRBV7-2,TGTGCCAGCAGCTCGGAGGTACGGAACACTGAAGCTTTCTTT,CASSSEVRNTEAFF
-,TRBD2,TRBJ2-7,TRBV4-1,TGCGCCAGCAGCTGGACTAGCGGGAGGGTCGAGCAGTACTTC,CASSWTSGRVEQYF
few,-,TRBJ2-3,TRBV4-1,TGCGCCAGCAAAGGGGTGGGAGATACGCAGTATTTT,CASKGVGDTQYF
-,TRBD1,TRBJ2-1,TRBV14,TGTGCCAGCAGTCGACAGGGGCGATCAAATGAGCAGTTCTTC,CASSRQGRSNEQFF
-,-,TRBJ1-2,TRBV30,TGTGCCTGGAGTGTACTGTGGGGGCTGGAGGGCTACACCTTC,CAWSVLWGLEGYTF
once,-,TRBJ2-7,TRBV27,TGTGCCAGCCGGGGAGACTCCTACGAGCAGTACTTC,CASRGDSYEQYF
-,TRBD1,TRBJ1-1,TRBV30,TGTGCCTGGAGTCGGACAGGGCTCACTGAAGCTTTCTTT,CAWSRTGLTEAFF
-,TRBD2,TRBJ2-2,TRBV5-1,TGCGCCAGCAGCTTGACTAGCGGGAGTGGCACCGGGGAGCTGTTTTTT,CASSLTSGSGTGELFF
-,TRBD1,TRBJ1-1,TRBV5-5,TGTGCCAGCAGGTTAACAGGGGGCATCACTGAAGCTTTCTTT,CASRLTGGITEAFF
-,TRBD2,TRBJ2-2,TRBV19,TGTGCCAGTAGTACGGGACTAACCGTCGGGGAGCTGTTTTTT,CASSTGLTVGELFF
-,-,TRBJ1-1,TRBV7-2,TGTGCCAGCAGCTTAGGGGCTAACACTGAAGCTTTCTTT,CASSLGANTEAFF
-,TRBD1,TRBJ1-1,TRBV18,TGTGCCAGCTCACCGGGACAGGGTTCGAACACTGAAGCTTTCTTT,CASSPGQGSNTEAFF
-,-,TRBJ1-1,TRBV5-1,TGCGCCAGCAGCTTGGACGGGAAGAACACTGAAGCTTTCTTT,CASSLDGKNTEAFF
-,TRBD1,TRBJ1-1,TRBV28,TGTGCCAGCAGTTCAATACTGGACAGGGTGAACACTGAAGCTTTCTTT,CASSSILDRVNTEAFF
once,TRBD1,TRBJ2-7,TRBV28,TGTGCCAGCAGTCCCTCTGCCGGGACAGGCTACGAGCAGTACTTC,CASSPSAGTGYEQYF
-,TRBD1,TRBJ1-2,TRBV4-2,TGTGCCAGCAGCCCGGCCAGGGACAGTAACTATGGCTACACCTTC,CASSPARDSNYGYTF